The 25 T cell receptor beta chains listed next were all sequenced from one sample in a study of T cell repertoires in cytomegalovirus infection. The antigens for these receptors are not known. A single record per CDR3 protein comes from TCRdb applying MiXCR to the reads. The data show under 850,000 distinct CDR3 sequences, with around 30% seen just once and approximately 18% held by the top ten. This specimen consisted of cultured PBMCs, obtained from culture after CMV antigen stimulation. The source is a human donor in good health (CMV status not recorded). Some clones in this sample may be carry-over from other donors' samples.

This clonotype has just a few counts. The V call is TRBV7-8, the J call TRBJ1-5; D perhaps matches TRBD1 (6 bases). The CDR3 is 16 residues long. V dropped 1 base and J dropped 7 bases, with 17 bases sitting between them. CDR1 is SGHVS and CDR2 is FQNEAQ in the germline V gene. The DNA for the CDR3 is TGTGCCAGCAGCTTAGGACCTCCCGGGGGCGAACAGCCCCAGCATTTT. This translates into CASSLGPPGGEQPQHF.

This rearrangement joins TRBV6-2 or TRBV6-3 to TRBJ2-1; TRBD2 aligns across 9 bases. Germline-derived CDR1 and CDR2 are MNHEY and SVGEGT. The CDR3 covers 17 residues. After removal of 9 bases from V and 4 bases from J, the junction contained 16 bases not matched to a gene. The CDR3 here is CASTPIKTSGIYNEQFF. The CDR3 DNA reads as TGTGCCAGTACCCCTATAAAGACTAGCGGTATTTACAATGAGCAGTTCTTC.

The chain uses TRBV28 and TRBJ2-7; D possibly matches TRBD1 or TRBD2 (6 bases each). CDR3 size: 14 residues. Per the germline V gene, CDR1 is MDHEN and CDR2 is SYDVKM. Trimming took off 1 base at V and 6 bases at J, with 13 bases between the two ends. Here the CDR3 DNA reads TGTGCCAGCAGTTTATTGGGCAGGGGAGGCGAGCAGTACTTC. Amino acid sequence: CASSLLGRGGEQYF. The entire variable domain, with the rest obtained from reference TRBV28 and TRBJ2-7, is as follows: DVKVTQSSRYLVKRTGEKVFLECVQDMDHENMFWYRQDPGLGLRLIYFSYDVKMKEKGDIPEGYSVSREKKERFSLILESASTNQTSMYLCASSLLGRGGEQYFGPGTRLTVT.

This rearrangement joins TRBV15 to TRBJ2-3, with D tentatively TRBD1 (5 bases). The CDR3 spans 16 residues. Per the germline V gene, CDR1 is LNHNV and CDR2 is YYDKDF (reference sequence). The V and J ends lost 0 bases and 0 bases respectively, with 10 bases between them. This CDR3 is CATSRDLRQSTDTQYF. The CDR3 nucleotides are TGTGCCACCAGCAGAGATCTGAGACAGAGCACAGATACGCAGTATTTT.

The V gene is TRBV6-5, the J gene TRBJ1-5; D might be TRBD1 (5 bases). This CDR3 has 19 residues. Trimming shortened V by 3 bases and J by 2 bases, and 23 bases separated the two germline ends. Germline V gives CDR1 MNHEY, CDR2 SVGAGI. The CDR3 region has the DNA TGTGCCAGCAGTTATAGTGGGACGGGCCATCATAAGCGCAATCAGCCCCAGCATTTT. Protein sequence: CASSYSGTGHHKRNQPQHF.

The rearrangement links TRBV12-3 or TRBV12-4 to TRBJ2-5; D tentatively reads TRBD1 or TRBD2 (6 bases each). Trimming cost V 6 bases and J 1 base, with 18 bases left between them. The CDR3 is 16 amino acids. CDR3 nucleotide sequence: TGTGCCAGCAGCTTGGGGGCGGGACGGAGCCAAGAGACCCAGTACTTC. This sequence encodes CASSLGAGRSQETQYF.

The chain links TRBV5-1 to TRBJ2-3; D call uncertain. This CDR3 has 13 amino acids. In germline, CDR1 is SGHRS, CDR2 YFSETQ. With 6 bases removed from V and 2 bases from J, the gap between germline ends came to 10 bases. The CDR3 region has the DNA TGCGCCAGCACACACGAACACACAGATACGCAGTATTTT. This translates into CASTHEHTDTQYF.

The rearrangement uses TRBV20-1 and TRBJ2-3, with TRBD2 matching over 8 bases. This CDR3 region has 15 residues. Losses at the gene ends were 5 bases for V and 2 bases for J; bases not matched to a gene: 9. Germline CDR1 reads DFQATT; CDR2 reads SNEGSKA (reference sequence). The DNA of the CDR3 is TGCAGTGCTTCGAGATACGGACTAGCCACAGATACGCAGTATTTT. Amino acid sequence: CSASRYGLATDTQYF.

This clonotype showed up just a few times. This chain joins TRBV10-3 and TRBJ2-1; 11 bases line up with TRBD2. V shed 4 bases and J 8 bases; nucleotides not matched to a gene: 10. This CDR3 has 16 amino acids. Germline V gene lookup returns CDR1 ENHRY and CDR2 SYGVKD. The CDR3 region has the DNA TGTGCCATCAGTGCCCCGCCAACTAGCGGGAGCGATGAGCAGTTCTTC. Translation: CAISAPPTSGSDEQFF.

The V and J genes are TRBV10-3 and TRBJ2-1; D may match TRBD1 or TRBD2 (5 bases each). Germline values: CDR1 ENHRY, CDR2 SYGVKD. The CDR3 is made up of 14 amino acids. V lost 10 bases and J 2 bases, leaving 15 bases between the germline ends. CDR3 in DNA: TGTGCCACCCAAACAAGGGACCCCTACAATGAGCAGTTCTTC. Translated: CATQTRDPYNEQFF.

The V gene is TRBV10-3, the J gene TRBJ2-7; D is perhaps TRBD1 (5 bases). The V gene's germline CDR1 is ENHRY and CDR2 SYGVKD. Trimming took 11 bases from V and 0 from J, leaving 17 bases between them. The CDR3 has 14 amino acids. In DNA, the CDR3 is TGTGCCGTAAGCCCCTGGGGCGGCTCCTACGAGCAGTACTTC. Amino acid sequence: CAVSPWGGSYEQYF.

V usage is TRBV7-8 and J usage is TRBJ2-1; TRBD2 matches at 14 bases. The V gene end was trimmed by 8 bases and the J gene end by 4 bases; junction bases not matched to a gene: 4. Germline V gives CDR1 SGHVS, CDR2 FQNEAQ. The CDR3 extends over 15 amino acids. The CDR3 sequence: CASFWTSGGYNEQFF. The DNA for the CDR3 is TGTGCCAGCTTTTGGACTAGCGGGGGGTACAATGAGCAGTTCTTC.

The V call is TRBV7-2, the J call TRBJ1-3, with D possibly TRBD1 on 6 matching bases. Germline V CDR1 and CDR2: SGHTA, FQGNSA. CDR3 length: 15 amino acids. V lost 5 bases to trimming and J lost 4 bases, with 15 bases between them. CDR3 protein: CASSGQTGLGNTIYF. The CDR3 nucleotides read TGTGCCAGCAGCGGACAAACAGGGCTAGGAAACACCATATATTTT.

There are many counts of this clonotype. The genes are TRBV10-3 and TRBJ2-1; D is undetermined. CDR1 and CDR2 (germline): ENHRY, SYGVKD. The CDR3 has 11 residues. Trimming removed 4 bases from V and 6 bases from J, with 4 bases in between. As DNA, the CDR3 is TGTGCCATCAGTGCGGGCAATGAGCAGTTCTTC. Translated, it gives CAISAGNEQFF.

CDR3 loop: CASSEAVGTETYEQYF. Written as DNA, the CDR3 is TGTGCCAGCAGCGAAGCCGTTGGGACAGAAACATACGAGCAGTACTTC. The chain links TRBV7-9 to TRBJ2-7; the match to TRBD1 covers 7 bases. V shed 5 bases, J shed 4 bases, and the junction held 14 bases outside the gene matches. Germline loops: CDR1 SEHNR, CDR2 FQNEAQ (reference sequence). This CDR3 is 16 amino acids long. The full variable domain, rest sourced from reference TRBV7-9 and TRBJ2-7, is DTGVSQNPRHKITKRGQNVTFRCDPISEHNRLYWYRQTLGQGPEFLTYFQNEAQLEKSRLLSDRFSAERPKGSFSTLEIQRTEQGDSAMYLCASSEAVGTETYEQYFGPGTRLTVT.

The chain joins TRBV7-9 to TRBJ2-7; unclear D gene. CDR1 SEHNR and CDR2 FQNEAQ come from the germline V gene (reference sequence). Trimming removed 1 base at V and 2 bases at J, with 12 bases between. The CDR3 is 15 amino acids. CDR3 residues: CASSLDGSLAYEQYF. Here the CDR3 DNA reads TGTGCCAGCAGCTTAGATGGATCACTGGCCTACGAGCAGTACTTC.

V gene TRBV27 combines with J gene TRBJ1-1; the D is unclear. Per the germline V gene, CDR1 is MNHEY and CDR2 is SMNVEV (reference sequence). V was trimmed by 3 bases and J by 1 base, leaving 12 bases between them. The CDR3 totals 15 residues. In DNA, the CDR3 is TGTGCCAGCAGTTTTGAGGGCGAAGGGAACACTGAAGCTTTCTTT. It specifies CASSFEGEGNTEAFF.

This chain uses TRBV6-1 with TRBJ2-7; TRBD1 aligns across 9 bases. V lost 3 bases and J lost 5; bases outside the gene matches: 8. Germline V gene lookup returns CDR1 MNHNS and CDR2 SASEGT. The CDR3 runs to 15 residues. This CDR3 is CASSELGQGLHEQYF. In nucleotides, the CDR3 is TGTGCCAGCAGTGAGTTGGGACAGGGCTTACACGAGCAGTACTTC.

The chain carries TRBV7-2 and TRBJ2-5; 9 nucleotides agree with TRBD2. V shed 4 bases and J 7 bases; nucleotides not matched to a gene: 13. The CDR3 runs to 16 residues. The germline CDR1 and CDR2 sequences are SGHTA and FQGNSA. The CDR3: CASSSHRLAEKRTQYF. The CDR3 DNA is TGTGCCAGCAGCTCCCACCGACTAGCGGAGAAGAGGACCCAGTACTTC.

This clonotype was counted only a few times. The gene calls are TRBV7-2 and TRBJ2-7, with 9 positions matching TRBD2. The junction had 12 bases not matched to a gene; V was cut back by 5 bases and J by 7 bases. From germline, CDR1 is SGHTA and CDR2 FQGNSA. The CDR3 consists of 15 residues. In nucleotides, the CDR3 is TGTGCCAGCAGCCGCGGGGTAGCGGGAGCAATTGAGCAGTACTTC. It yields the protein CASSRGVAGAIEQYF.

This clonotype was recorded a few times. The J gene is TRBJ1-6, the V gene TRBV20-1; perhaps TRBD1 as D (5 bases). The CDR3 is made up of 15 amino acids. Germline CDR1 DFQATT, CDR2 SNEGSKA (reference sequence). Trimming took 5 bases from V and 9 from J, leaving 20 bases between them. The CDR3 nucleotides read TGCAGTGCTCGGGACCCCTCAATCGGCATTTCACCCCTCCACTTT. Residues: CSARDPSIGISPLHF.

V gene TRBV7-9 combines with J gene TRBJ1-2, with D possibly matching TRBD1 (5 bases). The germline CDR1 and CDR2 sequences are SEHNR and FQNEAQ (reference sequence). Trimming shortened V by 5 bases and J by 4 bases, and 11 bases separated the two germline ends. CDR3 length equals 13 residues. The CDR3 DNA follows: TGTGCCAGCAGCCCCCCCGACAGCTATGGCTACACCTTC. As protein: CASSPPDSYGYTF. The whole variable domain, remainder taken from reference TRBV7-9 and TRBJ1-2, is DTGVSQNPRHKITKRGQNVTFRCDPISEHNRLYWYRQTLGQGPEFLTYFQNEAQLEKSRLLSDRFSAERPKGSFSTLEIQRTEQGDSAMYLCASSPPDSYGYTFGSGTRLTVV.

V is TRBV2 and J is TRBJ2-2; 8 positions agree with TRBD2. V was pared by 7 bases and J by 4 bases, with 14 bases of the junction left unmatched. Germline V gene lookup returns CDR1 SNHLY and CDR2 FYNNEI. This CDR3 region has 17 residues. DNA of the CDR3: TGTGCCAGCACCCCCGGGGGGGGGCGGGCGGGCACCGGGGAGCTGTTTTTT. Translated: CASTPGGGRAGTGELFF.

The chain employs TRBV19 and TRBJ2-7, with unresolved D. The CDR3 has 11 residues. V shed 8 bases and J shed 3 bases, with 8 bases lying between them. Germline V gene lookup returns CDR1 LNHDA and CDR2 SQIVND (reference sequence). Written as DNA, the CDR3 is TGTGCCAGTCATAGGGTCTACGAGCAGTACTTC. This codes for CASHRVYEQYF.

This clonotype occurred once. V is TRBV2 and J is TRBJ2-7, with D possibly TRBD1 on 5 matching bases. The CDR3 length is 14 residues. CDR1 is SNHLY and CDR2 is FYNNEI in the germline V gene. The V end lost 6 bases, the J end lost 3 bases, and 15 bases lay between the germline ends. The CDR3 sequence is CASSATEPLYEQYF. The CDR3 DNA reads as TGTGCCAGCAGCGCGACAGAGCCCCTCTACGAGCAGTACTTC.